The 5 T cell receptor beta chains listed next were all sequenced from one sample in a study of shared clonotypes between healthy human individuals (dated by TCRdb to about 2020). Preparation of the library involved the immunoSEQ multiplex PCR assay. Imported from immuneACCESS, the table was reduced by TCRdb to in-frame sequences with V and J called. These copies leave out some clones; in studies compared against another copy, an unresolved V gene accounts for under half, and the cause of the remainder is not known. The sample table contains over a million clones; only one count was recorded for approximately 96% of them. The ten largest clones take up roughly 1.2% of the sample. Specimen: naive CD4+ T cells sorted from blood. The meaning of the sample's cell subset or site label: CD45RA+ positively selected. The receptors originated from a man aged 25-45 years in good health.

The J gene is TRBJ1-2, the V gene TRBV2, with no clear D. This CDR3 is 11 amino acids long. V was clipped by 4 bases and J by 8 bases, with 8 bases between them. CDR1 is SNHLY, CDR2 FYNNEI, per germline. The CDR3 spells CASSVVSGYTF. CDR3 sequence (DNA): TGTGCCAGCAGTGTGGTAAGCGGCTACACCTTC.

The V call is TRBV28, the J call TRBJ2-7; 7 bases align to TRBD2. This CDR3 spans 15 amino acids. Germline trimming cut 2 bases from V and 3 bases from J; bases unmatched to any gene: 7. In germline, CDR1 is MDHEN, CDR2 SYDVKM. The DNA of the CDR3 is TGTGCCAGCAGTTTACCCGGTGGGAGGGGCTACGAGCAGTACTTC. It codes for CASSLPGGRGYEQYF.

This chain links TRBV29-1 with TRBJ2-6; D remains unclear. In germline, CDR1 is SQVTM, CDR2 ANQGSEA. This CDR3 has 13 amino acids. V was shortened by 6 bases and J by 0 bases, with 6 bases between the two germline ends. DNA of the CDR3: TGCAGCGTACTAAGCTCTGGGGCCAACGTCCTGACTTTC. It codes for CSVLSSGANVLTF.

The rearrangement links TRBV11-2 to TRBJ2-4, with 10 bases fitting TRBD2. The CDR3 runs to 18 residues. The J segment lost 2 bases and the V segment lost 6 bases, leaving 13 bases of the junction unmatched. The V gene's germline CDR1 is SGHAT and CDR2 FQNNGV. Written as DNA, the CDR3 is TGTGCCAGCAGAAGCATAGCGGGAGGATGGGCTACCAAAAACATTCAGTACTTC. It encodes CASRSIAGGWATKNIQYF.

About this clone: A read error may produce the germline difference seen at one junction end. This chain joins TRBV13 and TRBJ1-4, with TRBD1 identical over 11 bases. The CDR3 totals 16 residues. The germline V gene has CDR1 PRHDT and CDR2 FYEKMQ (reference sequence). The CDR3 DNA sequence: TGTGCCAGCAGCCTAGGGACAGGGGGACCTTTTGAAAAACTGTTTTTT. Protein product: CASSLGTGGPFEKLFF.